This is a list of T cell receptor beta chains from one sample in a study of blood T cell repertoires in COVID-19. Some clones are missing from TCRdb's copy, which holds only in-frame ones; the method was immunoSEQ multiplex PCR. The sample consists of roughly 300,000 clones, more than 90% of them appearing once. The specimen was PBMCs or T cells enriched from blood (not recorded which). The source is a woman aged 25 to 45 who had recovered from COVID-19. CDR3s include the opening cysteine and the closing phenylalanine or tryptophan. D genes are given only for firm matches. Clone size appears in some rows only: once, few, many, or a class for an expanded clone.

v_gene	j_gene	abundance	d_gene	CDR3aa	CDR3nt
TRBV5-1	TRBJ1-2	.	TRBD1	CASRVDTGVNYGYTF	TGCGCCAGCAGAGTAGACACAGGGGTAAACTATGGCTACACCTTC
TRBV5-1	TRBJ2-3	.	.	CASSLSADRTDTQYF	TGCGCCAGCAGCTTGTCCGCGGATCGCACAGATACGCAGTATTTT
TRBV2	TRBJ2-5	.	.	CASSERGGYQETQYF	TGTGCCAGCAGTGAGCGGGGCGGGTACCAAGAGACCCAGTACTTC
TRBV27	TRBJ2-7	.	.	CASGHYEQYF	TGTGCCAGCGGCCACTACGAGCAGTACTTC
TRBV7-2	TRBJ2-3	.	.	CASSLDPGGVGSQYF	TGTGCCAGCAGCTTAGATCCTGGCGGGGTGGGGTCGCAGTATTTT
TRBV2	TRBJ2-2	.	.	CASSERSLGTLFTGELFF	TGTGCCAGCAGTGAACGATCCCTCGGGACTCTTTTCACCGGGGAGCTGTTTTTT
TRBV7-2	TRBJ1-2	.	.	CASSPQGAYGYTF	TGTGCCAGCAGCCCACAGGGTGCCTATGGCTACACCTTC
TRBV7-3	TRBJ2-3	.	.	CASSLIATSGSDTQYF	TGTGCCAGCAGCTTAATCGCGACTAGTGGTTCAGATACGCAGTATTTT
TRBV18	TRBJ2-3	.	TRBD1	CASSLGTGGSGTDTQYF	TGTGCCAGCTCACTCGGGACAGGGGGCTCGGGCACAGATACGCAGTATTTT
TRBV19	TRBJ1-1	.	TRBD1	CASSMTGGGTEAFF	TGTGCCAGTAGTATGACAGGGGGCGGCACTGAAGCTTTCTTT
TRBV3-1/TRBV3-2	TRBJ2-5	.	.	CASRNYGGGETQYF	TGTGCCAGCAGAAACTATGGGGGAGGAGAGACCCAGTACTTC
TRBV28	TRBJ1-2	once	.	CASSRGTGIYGYTF	TGTGCCAGCAGCCGGGGTACAGGGATCTATGGCTACACCTTC
TRBV7-2	TRBJ2-1	.	.	CASSQVGSYNEQFF	TGTGCCAGCAGTCAGGTCGGCTCCTACAATGAGCAGTTCTTC
TRBV3-1/TRBV3-2	TRBJ1-1	.	.	CASSQGSGVVPEAFF	TGTGCCAGCAGCCAAGGCTCTGGAGTTGTCCCTGAAGCTTTCTTT
TRBV5-1	TRBJ2-7	.	.	CASSETGNGYEQYF	TGCGCCAGCAGCGAAACAGGTAACGGGTACGAGCAGTACTTC
TRBV6-2/TRBV6-3	TRBJ1-6	.	TRBD1	CASSYSDRADSPLHF	TGTGCCAGCAGTTACTCGGACAGGGCGGACTCACCCCTCCACTTT
TRBV5-4	TRBJ2-3	.	TRBD1	CASRQGAGLTDTQYF	TGTGCCAGCAGACAGGGGGCCGGTTTAACAGATACGCAGTATTTT
TRBV28	TRBJ1-4	.	.	CASSSGQFSEKLFF	TGTGCCAGCAGTTCCGGACAGTTCTCTGAAAAACTGTTTTTT
TRBV4-1	TRBJ1-2	.	.	CASSQGVRDYGYTF	TGCGCCAGCAGCCAAGGGGTCAGGGACTATGGCTACACCTTC
TRBV7-8	TRBJ2-3	.	.	CASSLHRTDTQYF	TGTGCCAGCAGCTTACATCGCACAGATACGCAGTATTTT
TRBV5-1	TRBJ2-5	.	TRBD1	CASSFDRVQTQYF	TGCGCCAGCAGCTTCGACAGGGTGCAGACCCAGTACTTC
TRBV2	TRBJ1-6	once	TRBD1	CASNVLRGHNSPLHF	TGTGCCAGCAATGTCCTAAGGGGGCATAATTCACCCCTCCACTTT
TRBV25-1	TRBJ1-6	.	.	CASSERQGNSPLHF	TGTGCCAGCAGTGAACGGCAGGGTAATTCACCCCTCCACTTT
TRBV28	TRBJ2-3	.	TRBD2	CASASGTVDTQYF	TGTGCCAGCGCTAGCGGGACGGTAGATACGCAGTATTTT
TRBV7-9	TRBJ2-3	once	.	CASSFEGVTQYF	TGTGCCAGCAGCTTTGAGGGCGTTACGCAGTATTTT
TRBV9	TRBJ2-5	.	.	CASSGAQETQYF	TGTGCCAGCAGCGGGGCACAAGAGACCCAGTACTTC
TRBV6-5	TRBJ1-5	.	TRBD1	CASSPGTGSNQPQHF	TGTGCCAGCAGCCCCGGGACAGGGAGCAATCAGCCCCAGCATTTT
TRBV28	TRBJ1-2	.	.	CASTGGPSGGYTF	TGTGCCAGCACGGGGGGTCCCTCCGGTGGCTACACCTTC
TRBV7-8	TRBJ1-2	.	.	CASSLTDSSAYGYTF	TGTGCCAGCAGCTTAACGGACAGCAGTGCCTATGGCTACACCTTC
TRBV4-1	TRBJ2-5	.	.	CASSHEGTQYF	TGCGCCAGCAGCCATGAGGGGACCCAGTACTTC
TRBV27	TRBJ2-7	.	TRBD2	CASSEAGRLSYEQYF	TGTGCCAGCAGTGAAGCGGGACGCCTCTCCTACGAGCAGTACTTC
TRBV11-3	TRBJ1-1	.	.	CASSRQENTEAFF	TGTGCCAGCAGTAGGCAGGAGAACACTGAAGCTTTCTTT
TRBV15	TRBJ1-4	.	.	CATSRDRGPEGNEKLFF	TGTGCCACCAGCAGAGATCGAGGACCTGAGGGAAATGAAAAACTGTTTTTT
TRBV28	TRBJ2-7	.	TRBD1	CASSSNLYRGNLVEQYF	TGTGCCAGCAGTAGCAACCTCTACAGGGGGAATTTGGTCGAGCAGTACTTC
TRBV24-1	TRBJ1-3	.	.	CATSPQDSGNTIYF	TGTGCCACCAGTCCCCAGGACTCTGGAAACACCATATATTTT
TRBV24-1	TRBJ2-5	.	TRBD1	CATSDQDRVRETQYF	TGTGCCACCAGTGACCAGGACAGGGTTCGAGAGACCCAGTACTTC
TRBV28	TRBJ1-4	few	TRBD1	CASRRGQGEGWKLFF	TGTGCCAGCAGGCGCGGACAGGGGGAGGGGTGGAAACTGTTTTTT
TRBV15	TRBJ1-5	.	.	CATSVSNQPQHF	TGTGCCACCTCAGTTAGCAATCAGCCCCAGCATTTT
TRBV30	TRBJ1-6	.	.	CAWNREGNSPLHF	TGTGCCTGGAACAGGGAGGGAAATTCACCCCTCCACTTT
TRBV19	TRBJ2-4	.	.	CASSSPTRDIQYF	TGTGCCAGTAGTAGCCCTACTAGGGACATTCAGTACTTC
TRBV3-1/TRBV3-2	TRBJ2-3	.	.	CASSQVGQVWGDTQYF	TGTGCCAGCAGCCAAGTGGGGCAGGTTTGGGGAGATACGCAGTATTTT
TRBV4-1	TRBJ1-1	.	.	CASSQEAGVTEAFF	TGCGCCAGCAGCCAAGAGGCGGGGGTGACTGAAGCTTTCTTT
TRBV7-8	TRBJ2-1	.	TRBD1	CASSRGTGFLYNEQFF	TGTGCCAGCAGCCGCGGGACAGGGTTCCTTTACAATGAGCAGTTCTTC
TRBV18	TRBJ2-7	.	.	CASSPTPEPYEQYF	TGTGCCAGCTCACCTACCCCAGAACCCTACGAGCAGTACTTC
TRBV4-2	TRBJ2-1	.	.	CASSQDQGSKQFF	TGTGCCAGCAGCCAAGACCAGGGTTCGAAACAGTTCTTC